One sample yielded the 11 T cell receptor beta chains listed below, sequenced in a study of blood T cell repertoires in COVID-19. The assay was immunoSEQ multiplex PCR, and TCRdb's table has in-frame clones only and misses some. The sample lists 250,000 to 350,000 clones; about 88% were seen once. Input material: peripheral blood. These TCRs come from a human donor with COVID-19, enrolled during active disease. The donor label of this sample is uncertain.

CDR3 sequence: CASTIKTGGESFF. The CDR3 DNA reads as TGCGCCAGCACCATCAAAACAGGGGGCGAATCTTTCTTT. V gene TRBV5-1 combines with J gene TRBJ1-1, with TRBD1 matching 9 bases. The V gene's germline CDR1 is SGHRS and CDR2 YFSETQ. Germline trimming cut 6 bases from V and 12 bases from J; bases unmatched to any gene: 12. The CDR3 covers 13 residues.

This chain's CDR3 is CASSFAGTGNADTQYF. In DNA form, the CDR3 reads TGTGCCAGCAGCTTTGCCGGGACAGGGAATGCAGATACGCAGTATTTT. V is TRBV7-3 and J is TRBJ2-3, with 9 bases fitting TRBD1. The CDR3 is made up of 16 amino acids. CDR1 is SGHTA and CDR2 is FQGTGA in the germline V gene. The junction had 8 bases not matched to a gene; V was cut back by 3 bases and J by 4 bases.

The chain joins TRBV7-8 to TRBJ2-5; no reliable D call. Looked up from germline, CDR1 is SGHVS and CDR2 is FQNEAQ. CDR3 length: 14 residues. V was pared by 3 bases and J by 1 base, with 9 bases between. The CDR3: CASSFGGSQETQYF. The CDR3 coding sequence is TGTGCCAGCAGCTTCGGCGGTAGCCAAGAGACCCAGTACTTC.

The chain carries TRBV5-1 and TRBJ2-1; 9 bases are shared with TRBD1. Germline CDR1 and CDR2: SGHRS and YFSETQ. V shed 0 bases, J shed 8 bases, and the junction held 9 bases outside the gene matches. The CDR3 has 16 residues. CDR3 region: CASSLEGRTGVDEQFF. Written as DNA, the CDR3 is TGCGCCAGCAGCTTGGAAGGAAGGACAGGGGTGGATGAGCAGTTCTTC.

This clone was counted a few times. This chain links TRBV7-2 with TRBJ2-1; D might be TRBD2 (5 bases). This CDR3 is 14 amino acids long. The germline CDR1 and CDR2 sequences are SGHTA and FQGNSA. V lost 7 bases and J lost 4, with 14 bases in between. CDR3 DNA: TGTGCCAGCATTCTCCCCTCGGGATACAATGAGCAGTTCTTC. This gives the protein CASILPSGYNEQFF.

By frequency in the sample, this clone is medium-sized. In the same sample, other DNA sequences code for this CDR3. The chain uses TRBV29-1 and TRBJ2-1; 9 nucleotides agree with TRBD1. With 6 bases clipped from V and 2 bases from J, the junction kept 5 bases outside the gene matches. The CDR3 contains 14 residues. CDR1 is SQVTM and CDR2 is ANQGSEA in the germline V gene. The CDR3 spells CSVSGTGTYNEQFF. DNA of the CDR3: TGCAGCGTCTCCGGGACAGGGACCTACAATGAGCAGTTCTTC.

V usage is TRBV19 and J usage is TRBJ2-3; 10 positions agree with TRBD2. V lost 7 bases and J lost 6; bases outside the gene matches: 10. Germline CDR1 reads LNHDA; CDR2 reads SQIVND (reference sequence). CDR3 size: 15 residues. For the CDR3, the DNA is TGTGCCAGTACCCTACTAGCGGGAAAGGGGGATACGCAGTATTTT. It codes for CASTLLAGKGDTQYF. Full variable domain (remainder filled in from reference TRBV19 and TRBJ2-3): DGGITQSPKYLFRKEGQNVTLSCEQNLNHDAMYWYRQDPGQGLRLIYYSQIVNDFQKGDIAEGYSVSREKKESFPLTVTSAQKNPTAFYLCASTLLAGKGDTQYFGPGTRLTVL.

This clone was found a few times. The chain is built from TRBV7-9 and TRBJ2-7; 10 bases line up with TRBD2. The ends lost 3 bases at V and 5 bases at J; junction bases unmatched: 13. Germline V gene data show CDR1 as SEHNR and CDR2 as FQNEAQ (reference sequence). This CDR3 is built from 17 residues. This CDR3 is CASSFKREGRGSDEQYF. The CDR3 DNA sequence: TGTGCCAGCAGCTTTAAGCGGGAGGGCCGAGGTTCTGACGAGCAGTACTTC. Full variable domain (remainder filled in from reference TRBV7-9 and TRBJ2-7): DTGVSQNPRHKITKRGQNVTFRCDPISEHNRLYWYRQTLGQGPEFLTYFQNEAQLEKSRLLSDRFSAERPKGSFSTLEIQRTEQGDSAMYLCASSFKREGRGSDEQYFGPGTRLTVT.

This clone was counted at least ten times. The rearrangement uses TRBV5-4 and TRBJ2-7; perhaps TRBD2 as D (5 bases). This CDR3 comprises 13 residues. V was shortened by 0 bases and J by 6 bases, with 10 bases between the two germline ends. Looked up from germline, CDR1 is SGHNT and CDR2 is YYREEE (reference sequence). The CDR3 DNA is TGTGCCAGCAGCTTGGAGCTAGCTGCCGAGCAGTACTTC. It encodes CASSLELAAEQYF.

The V call is TRBV30, the J call TRBJ1-4, with D possibly matching TRBD1 (5 bases). The ends were cut back, 5 bases at V and 6 bases at J, with 7 bases in the middle. This CDR3 has 11 residues. Germline values: CDR1 GTSNPN, CDR2 SVGIG (reference sequence). The CDR3 DNA is TGTGCCTGGTCGGGGGATGAAAAACTGTTTTTT. This codes for CAWSGDEKLFF.

This clone was seen repeatedly, ten times or more. The gene calls are TRBV3-1 (or the pseudogene TRBV3-2) and TRBJ1-2; D is unclear. Germline CDR1 and CDR2: LGHDT and YNNKEL (reference sequence). This CDR3 contains 14 residues. V lost 1 base to trimming and J lost 2 bases, with 8 bases between them. The CDR3 protein is CASSQVGINYGYTF. CDR3 sequence (DNA): TGTGCCAGCAGCCAAGTCGGGATCAACTATGGCTACACCTTC.